This T cell receptor beta chain was sequenced for a study of blood T cell repertoires in COVID-19. The wider study: Acute and convalescent COVID-19 specimens originated in the United States, Italy and Spain. In each case, the material was cDNA or gDNA derived from T cells, B-cell-depleted T cells, or PBMCs.

This CDR3 contains 12 residues. V was shortened by 6 bases and J by 1 base, with 9 bases between the two germline ends. Germline CDR1 SQVTM, CDR2 ANQGSEA. Which cohort a participant joined came from the clinical history participants gave. In the source study's methods: Researchers report that nucleated cell counts were estimated from reference gene primer amplification. The protocol was immunoSEQ multiplex PCR, while the TCRdb copy is restricted to in-frame clones and leaves out a portion. V, J and clone size are those of that table, while D and trimming were read from the DNA. The sample consists of about 210,000 clones, roughly 89% of them appearing once.

The sequence was obtained from a man between 18 and 29 years old with acute COVID-19. The specimen was PBMCs or T cells enriched from blood (not recorded which). The V and J genes are TRBV29-1 and TRBJ1-1; tentatively, D is TRBD1 (5 bases). The CDR3 loop is CSVGRTNTEAFF. The DNA for the CDR3 is TGCAGCGTGGGGCGAACGAACACTGAAGCTTTCTTT.